This T cell receptor beta chain was retrieved from a study of T cell changes during pregnancy in multiple sclerosis. This CDR3 has 16 amino acids. In germline, CDR1 is MGHRA, CDR2 YSYEKL. The J segment lost 4 bases and the V segment lost 4 bases, leaving 7 bases of the junction unmatched. Assay used: immunoSEQ multiplex PCR; TCRdb lists only in-frame clones, some missing. Of 98,000 or so clones in the sample, roughly 92% are singletons; the top ten hold 0.99%. This TCR was recovered from a female donor with multiple sclerosis, enrolled in a pregnancy study. The chain couples TRBV4-1 to TRBJ1-1; 12 positions match TRBD1. Material: peripheral blood, obtained after pregnancy. The CDR3 protein is CASSPPGQGARTEAFF. DNA of the CDR3: TGCGCCAGCAGCCCCCCGGGACAGGGGGCTCGCACTGAAGCTTTCTTT.